These 5 T cell receptor beta chains share one sample of origin, sequenced in a study of cytomegalovirus exposure and HLA in healthy donors. The PCR contained 60 Vbeta and 13 Jbeta primers. Profiled with immunoSEQ multiplex PCR; TCRdb holds only in-frame clones, not every one. The data hold approximately 150,000 clones, with about two thirds observed a single time. Sequences were obtained from PBMCs. The receptors derive from a woman aged 18-29 years in good health and CMV-seropositive.

A few counts support this clone. This sequence joins TRBV4-1 and TRBJ1-2; D is perhaps TRBD1 (6 bases). Trimming pared 5 bases from V and 8 bases from J, leaving 24 bases between. Germline V lookup: CDR1 MGHRA, CDR2 YSYEKL. The CDR3 totals 16 residues. The CDR3 loop is CASSSLSQGLGKGYTF. Here the CDR3 DNA reads TGCGCCAGCAGCTCCCTCTCGCAGGGGTTAGGAAAAGGCTACACCTTC.

V and J are TRBV19 and TRBJ2-1; 8 bases match TRBD1. Germline-derived CDR1 and CDR2 are LNHDA and SQIVND (reference sequence). The CDR3 loop spans 17 amino acids. With V trimmed by 3 bases and J by 4 bases, 11 bases remained unmatched. The CDR3 DNA reads as TGTGCCAGTAGTATTTTAATGGACAGGGCAAAATACAATGAGCAGTTCTTC. This encodes CASSILMDRAKYNEQFF.

The genes are TRBV5-1 and TRBJ2-7, with D possibly being TRBD2 (5 bases). V dropped 2 bases and J dropped 1 base, with 7 bases sitting between them. The CDR3 runs 13 residues. In germline, CDR1 is SGHRS, CDR2 YFSETQ. CDR3 protein: CASSFSGSYEQYF. Written as DNA, the CDR3 is TGCGCCAGCAGCTTCTCGGGATCCTACGAGCAGTACTTC.

V and J are TRBV5-1 and TRBJ2-7; 11 nucleotides match TRBD2. The CDR3 contains 14 residues. The germline CDR1 and CDR2 sequences are SGHRS and YFSETQ. The ends lost 2 bases at V and 4 bases at J; junction bases unmatched: 2. CDR3 amino acids: CASSFIAGGYEQYF. The CDR3 DNA follows: TGCGCCAGCAGCTTTATAGCGGGGGGGTACGAGCAGTACTTC. Drawing the rest from reference TRBV5-1 and TRBJ2-7, the complete variable domain is KAGVTQTPRYLIKTRGQQVTLSCSPISGHRSVSWYQQTPGQGLQFLFEYFSETQRNKGNFPGRFSGRQFSNSRSEMNVSTLELGDSALYLCASSFIAGGYEQYFGPGTRLTVT.

This rearrangement joins TRBV7-3 to TRBJ2-5; possible D gene TRBD1, 5 bases. V lost 5 bases and J 5 bases, leaving 12 bases between the germline ends. Germline assignment: CDR1 SGHTA and CDR2 FQGTGA. This CDR3 is 13 amino acids long. CDR3 bases: TGTGCCAGCAGCCCAGTGGGGCGGGAGACCCAGTACTTC. Translated, it gives CASSPVGRETQYF.